The clone carrying this TCR beta chain was seen more than once but under ten times. Its specificity is unknown. This sample was included in a study of shared clonotypes between healthy human individuals. Adults of Caucasian background living in Nashville, Tennessee made up all donors. V dropped 1 base and J dropped 5 bases, with 14 bases sitting between them. Germline V gene sequence: CDR1 SQVTM, CDR2 ANQGSEA. The CDR3 runs 14 residues. The input for sorted-subset replicate PCRs was about 210 ng DNA, about 29,000 T cell genomes. Only in-frame clones appear in the TCRdb table, and some are missing; sequencing was by immunoSEQ multiplex PCR. The sample has some 1,100,000 clones; approximately 80% are singletons. General observations from the study: It was expected that sequencing depth would affect clonotype sharing among donors.

This TCR was sampled from a man between 18 and 29 years old in good health. Some clones in this sample may be carry-over from other donors' samples. Source material: memory CD4+ T cells from PBMCs. As for subset: CD45RA-negative fraction. This chain connects TRBV29-1 to TRBJ1-1, with TRBD1 as a possible D gene (5 bases). CDR3 nucleotides: TGCAGCGTTGAAGGGGTGCAGGGCTTGACTGAAGCTTTCTTT. Its translation: CSVEGVQGLTEAFF.